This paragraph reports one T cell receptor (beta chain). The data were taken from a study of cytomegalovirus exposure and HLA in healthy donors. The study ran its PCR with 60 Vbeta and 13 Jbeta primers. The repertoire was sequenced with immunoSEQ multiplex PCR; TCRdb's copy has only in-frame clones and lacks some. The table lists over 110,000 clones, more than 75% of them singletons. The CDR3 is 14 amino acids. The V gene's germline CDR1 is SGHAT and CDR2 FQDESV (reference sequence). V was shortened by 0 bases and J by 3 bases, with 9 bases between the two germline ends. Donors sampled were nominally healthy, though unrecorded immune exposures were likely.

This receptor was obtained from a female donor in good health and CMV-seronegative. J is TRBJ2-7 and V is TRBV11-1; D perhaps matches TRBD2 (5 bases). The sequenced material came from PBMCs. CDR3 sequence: CASSLARDFYEQYF. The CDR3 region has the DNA TGTGCCAGCAGCTTAGCCCGGGATTTCTACGAGCAGTACTTC.